Following are 23 T cell receptor beta chains from one sample sequenced in a study of T cell responses to AZD1222 COVID-19 vaccine (dated by TCRdb to the early 2020s). The meaning of the sample's time point label: about 28 days (+/-7) after the second vaccine dose. Library prep was done by the immunoSEQ multiplex PCR assay. In its TCRdb copy, this immuneACCESS table keeps in-frame sequences only and misses some clones. Where compared with another copy, unresolved V genes explain less than half of these, and the others have no known cause. In this sample the table shows over 130,000 clones, 92% of which occur a single time. Around 10% of the sample rests with the top ten. The sample in question was peripheral blood, obtained 28 days after the second AZD1222 dose. All receptors come from an adult who received the AZD1222 COVID-19 vaccine.

This chain links TRBV5-6 with TRBJ1-4; weak D call: TRBD1 (6 bases). The CDR3 spans 13 residues. Germline assignment: CDR1 SGHDT and CDR2 YYEEEE. The V and J ends lost 0 bases and 7 bases respectively, with 7 bases between them. The CDR3 DNA reads as TGTGCCAGCAGCTTGGGAGGGGGTGAAAAACTGTTTTTT. Translating gives CASSLGGGEKLFF.

This chain joins TRBV27 and TRBJ1-1; D uncertain. Trimming shortened V by 5 bases and J by 8 bases, and 9 bases separated the two germline ends. Per germline, CDR1 MNHEY and CDR2 SMNVEV (reference sequence). This CDR3 contains 11 residues. The CDR3 nucleotides are TGTGCCAGCAGTCGAGGGCGAGAAGCTTTCTTT. Its protein is CASSRGREAFF.

This clone came up once. The J gene is TRBJ2-1, the V gene TRBV5-1; D gene ambiguous. V lost 4 bases and J lost 7, with 9 bases in between. CDR3 length: 12 residues. Germline-derived CDR1 and CDR2 are SGHRS and YFSETQ. The chain's CDR3 is CASSTEGNEQFF. The CDR3 nucleotides read TGCGCCAGCAGCACAGAAGGGAATGAGCAGTTCTTC.

About this clone: The junction departs from the called germline gene at one end, perhaps through a read error. The chain uses TRBV4-2 and TRBJ1-1; D is uncertain. The CDR3 spans 11 residues. CDR1 LGHNA and CDR2 YNFKEQ come from the germline V gene. CDR3 bases: TGTGCCAGCAGAGGGAACAGTGAAGCTTTCTTT. Its translation is CASRGNSEAFF.

This clone showed up just once. The chain is built from TRBV18 and TRBJ1-5, with D possibly TRBD1 on 6 matching bases. The CDR3 spans 15 residues. The germline CDR1 and CDR2 sequences are KGHSH and LQKENI. Trimming removed 3 bases at V and 7 bases at J, with 16 bases between. CDR3 bases: TGTGCCAGCTCACCCTCTGACAGGACGCAGCAGCCCCAGCATTTT. This encodes CASSPSDRTQQPQHF.

V gene TRBV2 combines with J gene TRBJ2-6; possibly TRBD2 for D (5 bases). Trimming shortened V by 11 bases and J by 2 bases, and 22 bases separated the two germline ends. Germline V gives CDR1 SNHLY, CDR2 FYNNEI. The CDR3 totals 17 residues. The CDR3 reads CAARIWYPSTGANVLTF. CDR3 coding DNA: TGTGCCGCCCGGATATGGTACCCTAGCACTGGGGCCAACGTCCTGACTTTC. Full variable domain (remainder filled in from reference TRBV2 and TRBJ2-6): EPEVTQTPSHQVTQMGQEVILRCVPISNHLYFYWYRQILGQKVEFLVSFYNNEISEKSEIFDDQFSVERPDGSNFTLKIRSTKLEDSAMYFCAARIWYPSTGANVLTFGAGSRLTVL.

This chain connects TRBV18 to TRBJ2-7, with 12 positions matching TRBD1. The junction had 7 bases not matched to a gene; V was cut back by 5 bases and J by 5 bases. Germline lookup yields CDR1 KGHSH and CDR2 LQKENI. The CDR3 length is 15 residues. The CDR3 DNA sequence: TGTGCCAGCTCAGGGGACAGGGGGCTCCAAGACGAGCAGTACGTC. Its protein is CASSGDRGLQDEQYV.

This clone was seen more than once but under ten times. The CDR3 is CASRQEGDKGELFF. DNA of the CDR3: TGTGCCAGCAGGCAAGAGGGGGATAAAGGGGAGCTGTTTTTT. V and J are TRBV6-4 and TRBJ2-2; the D gene is possibly TRBD1 (6 bases). Trimming stripped 6 bases from V and 8 bases from J, with 16 bases between. In germline, CDR1 is MRHNA, CDR2 SNTAGT. The CDR3 is 14 amino acids.

The chain links TRBV12-3 or TRBV12-4 to TRBJ1-1, with D maybe TRBD1 (5 bases). V was pared by 6 bases and J by 6 bases, with 14 bases between. There are 13 residues in the CDR3. The CDR3 bases are TGTGCCAGCAGCGCAGGGCGAAGGGCTGAAGCTTTCTTT. This gives the protein CASSAGRRAEAFF.

This rearrangement joins TRBV19 to TRBJ2-1; possibly TRBD1 for D (6 bases). The CDR3 runs to 16 residues. Germline V gene lookup returns CDR1 LNHDA and CDR2 SQIVND (reference sequence). The V end was cut by 2 bases, the J end by 3 bases, with 14 bases between. The CDR3 is CASSINRQVGYNEQFF. As DNA, the CDR3 is TGTGCCAGTAGTATAAACCGACAGGTGGGCTACAATGAGCAGTTCTTC.

This clone was detected only once. The chain joins TRBV6-2 or TRBV6-3 to TRBJ1-2; D remains ambiguous. The V and J ends lost 5 bases and 5 bases respectively, with 12 bases between them. The CDR3 totals 13 residues. The germline gives CDR1 MNHEY, CDR2 SVGEGT. CDR3 amino acids: CASSRPEGYGYTF. In DNA form, the CDR3 reads TGTGCCAGCAGTCGGCCCGAGGGATATGGCTACACCTTC.

The CDR3 sequence: CASTLTPQETQYF. CDR3 sequence (DNA): TGTGCCAGCACCCTGACACCCCAAGAGACCCAGTACTTC. The chain has TRBV2 and TRBJ2-5; D is uncertain. Deletions cut 7 bases from V and 1 base from J, with 10 bases between. The CDR3 sequence is 13 residues long. Germline assignment: CDR1 SNHLY and CDR2 FYNNEI.

J is TRBJ1-1 and V is TRBV18, with 7 bases matching TRBD1. This CDR3 is built from 15 residues. The germline gives CDR1 KGHSH, CDR2 LQKENI. The J segment lost 4 bases and the V segment lost 6 bases, leaving 11 bases of the junction unmatched. The CDR3 DNA sequence: TGTGCCAGCTCCCCTAGGGGGCTCCTGGGCACTGAAGCTTTCTTT. It is translated as CASSPRGLLGTEAFF. Variable domain in full (rest from reference TRBV18 and TRBJ1-1): NAGVMQNPRHLVRRRGQEARLRCSPMKGHSHVYWYRQLPEEGLKFMVYLQKENIIDESGMPKERFSAEFPKEGPSILRIQQVVRGDSAAYFCASSPRGLLGTEAFFGQGTRLTVV.

V is TRBV19 and J is TRBJ1-2, with D hard to call. Germline V lookup: CDR1 LNHDA, CDR2 SQIVND (reference sequence). Trimming stripped 3 bases from V and 2 bases from J, with 19 bases between. This CDR3 is built from 17 residues. CDR3 sequence reads: CASSIDRVGKNNYGYTF. CDR3 sequence (DNA): TGTGCCAGTAGTATCGATAGAGTTGGGAAGAACAACTATGGCTACACCTTC.

The V gene is TRBV29-1, the J gene TRBJ1-2; 9 bases are shared with TRBD1. The germline gives CDR1 SQVTM, CDR2 ANQGSEA. With V trimmed by 6 bases and J by 0 bases, 2 bases remained unmatched. This CDR3 is built from 13 residues. The CDR3 spells CSVRQGANYGYTF. The CDR3 DNA follows: TGCAGCGTGCGACAGGGGGCTAACTATGGCTACACCTTC. Looking up the rest from reference TRBV29-1 and TRBJ1-2 gives the full variable domain: SAVISQKPSRDICQRGTSLTIQCQVDSQVTMMFWYRQQPGQSLTLIATANQGSEATYESGFVIDKFPISRPNLTFSTLTVSNMSPEDSSIYLCSVRQGANYGYTFGSGTRLTVV.

V and J are TRBV4-1 and TRBJ2-3; the D gene is possibly TRBD1 (5 bases). V was shortened by 4 bases and J by 0 bases, with 14 bases between the two germline ends. The V gene's germline CDR1 is MGHRA and CDR2 YSYEKL. This CDR3 is built from 16 residues. CDR3 bases: TGCGCCAGCAGCCCTGGACCAGGGCCTAGCACAGATACGCAGTATTTT. This sequence encodes CASSPGPGPSTDTQYF.

This clone appeared a single time. The J gene is TRBJ2-1, the V gene TRBV19; a weak D match, TRBD1 (6 bases). The CDR3 spans 12 residues. Per the germline V gene, CDR1 is LNHDA and CDR2 is SQIVND (reference sequence). Trimming took 1 base from V and 10 from J, leaving 8 bases between them. The DNA of the CDR3 is TGTGCCAGTAGTATAGGGGGGACAGAGCAGTTCTTC. It yields the protein CASSIGGTEQFF.

V usage is TRBV28 and J usage is TRBJ1-5; no definite D call. The CDR3 consists of 15 residues. Germline V gives CDR1 MDHEN, CDR2 SYDVKM. Deletions cut 6 bases from V and 0 bases from J, with 12 bases between. The CDR3: CASSQDFDSNQPQHF. The CDR3 DNA reads TGTGCCAGCAGCCAGGATTTTGATAGCAATCAGCCCCAGCATTTT.

V and J are TRBV27 and TRBJ1-5, with no clear D. CDR3 size: 13 residues. The germline V gene encodes CDR1 MNHEY and CDR2 SMNVEV (reference sequence). V was trimmed by 5 bases and J by 5 bases, leaving 10 bases between them. CDR3 in amino acids: CASSPYDDQPQHF. The CDR3 bases are TGTGCCAGCAGTCCTTACGACGATCAGCCCCAGCATTTT.

This clone was seen just once. This chain connects TRBV28 to TRBJ2-7, with 7 positions matching TRBD1. The germline V gene has CDR1 MDHEN and CDR2 SYDVKM. Trimming at V came to 6 bases and at J to 3 bases, leaving 5 bases not matched to a gene. This CDR3 contains 13 residues. CDR3 amino acids: CASSPTGVYEQYV. The CDR3 region has the DNA TGTGCCAGCAGCCCTACAGGGGTCTACGAGCAGTACGTC.

The gene calls are TRBV7-2 and TRBJ2-3; no reliable D call. CDR1 SGHTA and CDR2 FQGNSA come from the germline V gene. V shed 0 bases and J shed 0 bases, with 4 bases lying between them. This CDR3 has 14 amino acids. CDR3 residues: CASSLASSTDTQYF. The DNA for the CDR3 is TGTGCCAGCAGCTTAGCGTCTAGCACAGATACGCAGTATTTT.

The J gene is TRBJ2-5, the V gene TRBV11-2; D is perhaps TRBD2 (7 bases). Germline CDR1 is SGHAT and CDR2 is FQNNGV. The CDR3 has 15 residues. V lost 3 bases to trimming and J lost 4 bases, with 15 bases between them. The CDR3 DNA sequence: TGTGCCAGCAGCTTTGGGGTCGGGGGGCTAGAGACCCAGTACTTC. It translates to CASSFGVGGLETQYF.

The CDR3 loop is CASSLWDSPLHF. CDR3 sequence (DNA): TGTGCCAGCAGTTTATGGGATTCACCCCTCCACTTT. V is TRBV27 and J is TRBJ1-6, with D uncertain. The V gene lost 1 base and the J gene lost 8 bases, with 3 bases spanning the gap. Germline-derived CDR1 and CDR2 are MNHEY and SMNVEV (reference sequence). The CDR3 totals 12 residues.